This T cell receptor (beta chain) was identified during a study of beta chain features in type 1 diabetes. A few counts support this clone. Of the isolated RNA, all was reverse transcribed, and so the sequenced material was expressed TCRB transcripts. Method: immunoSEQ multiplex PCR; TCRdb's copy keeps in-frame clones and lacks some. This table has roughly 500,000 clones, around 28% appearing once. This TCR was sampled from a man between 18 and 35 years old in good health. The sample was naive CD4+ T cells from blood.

CDR3 residues: CASTPTSGIGELFF. The CDR3 nucleotides are TGCGCCAGCACCCCAACCAGCGGGATCGGGGAGCTGTTTTTT. The chain uses TRBV5-1 and TRBJ2-2, with 7 bases aligning to TRBD2. The CDR3 runs to 14 residues. The V segment lost 6 bases and the J segment 7 bases; nucleotides outside the gene matches: 9. Per germline, CDR1 SGHRS and CDR2 YFSETQ.